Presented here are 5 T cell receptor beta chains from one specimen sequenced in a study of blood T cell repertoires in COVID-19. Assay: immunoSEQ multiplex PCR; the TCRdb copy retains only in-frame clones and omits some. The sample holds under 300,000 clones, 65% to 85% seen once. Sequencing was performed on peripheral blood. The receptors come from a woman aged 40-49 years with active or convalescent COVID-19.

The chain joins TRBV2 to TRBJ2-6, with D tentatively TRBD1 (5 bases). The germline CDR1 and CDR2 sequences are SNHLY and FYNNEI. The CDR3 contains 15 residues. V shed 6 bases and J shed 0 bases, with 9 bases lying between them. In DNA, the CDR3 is TGTGCCAGCAGCCCGGACAACTCTGGGGCCAACGTCCTGACTTTC. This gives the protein CASSPDNSGANVLTF.

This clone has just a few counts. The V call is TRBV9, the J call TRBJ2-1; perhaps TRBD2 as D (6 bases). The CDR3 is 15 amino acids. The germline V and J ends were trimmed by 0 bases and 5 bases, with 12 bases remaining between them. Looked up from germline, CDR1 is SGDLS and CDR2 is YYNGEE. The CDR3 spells CASSVVTSPHNEQFF. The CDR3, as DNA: TGTGCCAGCAGCGTAGTAACTAGCCCGCACAATGAGCAGTTCTTC.

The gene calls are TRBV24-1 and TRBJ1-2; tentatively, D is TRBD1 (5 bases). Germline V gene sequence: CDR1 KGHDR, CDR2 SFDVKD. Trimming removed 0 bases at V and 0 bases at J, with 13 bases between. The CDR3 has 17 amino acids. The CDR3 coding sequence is TGTGCCACCAGTGATTTGCAGAAGGAGGGACCTAACTATGGCTACACCTTC. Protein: CATSDLQKEGPNYGYTF.

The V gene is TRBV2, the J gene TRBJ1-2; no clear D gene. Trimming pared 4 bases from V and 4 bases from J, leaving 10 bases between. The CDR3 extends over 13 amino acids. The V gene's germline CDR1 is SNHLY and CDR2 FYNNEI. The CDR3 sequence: CASSGAKVYGYTF. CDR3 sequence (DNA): TGTGCCAGCAGTGGGGCAAAGGTCTATGGCTACACCTTC.

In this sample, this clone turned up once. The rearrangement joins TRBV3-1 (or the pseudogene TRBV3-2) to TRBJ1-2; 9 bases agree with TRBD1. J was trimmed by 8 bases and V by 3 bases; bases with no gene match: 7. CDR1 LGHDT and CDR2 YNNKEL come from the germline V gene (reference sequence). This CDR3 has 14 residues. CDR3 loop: CASSHYRDRVGYTF. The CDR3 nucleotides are TGTGCCAGCAGCCACTACCGGGACAGGGTCGGCTACACCTTC.